The 16 T cell receptor beta chains listed next were all sequenced from one sample in a study of CD8+CD57+ T cells in acquired aplastic anemia. The TCR beta profiling, which covered VDJ combination and CDR3 sequence, was carried out using genomic DNA as the template. A single record per CDR3 protein comes from TCRdb applying MiXCR to the reads. The table has under 150,000 distinct CDR3 sequences, about two fifths seen once. Whoever was chosen for sequencing had shown CD8+CD57+ cell expansion by flow cytometry. Input material: sorted CD4+, CD8+, or CD8+CD57+ T cells (not recorded which) from PBMCs. The receptor set was obtained from a human donor with aplastic anemia.

This clonotype was detected ten times or more. This rearrangement joins TRBV4-2 to TRBJ2-7, with D possibly being TRBD1 (6 bases). Germline V gives CDR1 LGHNA, CDR2 YNFKEQ. This CDR3 spans 16 amino acids. V lost 1 base and J lost 2, with 15 bases in between. The CDR3: CASSQGVQGTTYEQYF. CDR3 nucleotide sequence: TGTGCCAGCAGCCAAGGAGTGCAGGGGACCACCTACGAGCAGTACTTC.

This clonotype was counted ten times or more. V is TRBV7-9 and J is TRBJ2-7; D is undetermined. Per the germline V gene, CDR1 is SEHNR and CDR2 is FQNEAQ (reference sequence). The CDR3 spans 13 residues. The ends were cut back, 5 bases at V and 2 bases at J, with 10 bases in the middle. CDR3 DNA: TGTGCCAGCAGCATAGGTCTGACCTACGAGCAGTACTTC. This translates into CASSIGLTYEQYF.

This clonotype was counted ten times or more. The chain carries TRBV19 and TRBJ2-7, with 10 bases that match TRBD1. In germline, CDR1 is LNHDA, CDR2 SQIVND (reference sequence). V shed 2 bases and J 2 bases; nucleotides not matched to a gene: 9. The CDR3 loop spans 17 amino acids. CDR3 amino acids: CASSITSPDRGAYEQYF. Here the CDR3 DNA reads TGTGCCAGTAGTATAACTAGCCCGGACAGGGGGGCCTACGAGCAGTACTTC.

The chain carries TRBV9 and TRBJ1-5; D uncertain. The CDR3 length is 12 residues. Trimming left V 5 bases short and J 3 bases short, with 6 bases between. The V gene's germline CDR1 is SGDLS and CDR2 YYNGEE. The CDR3, as DNA: TGTGCCAGCAGTGAAAACAATCAGCCCCAGCATTTT. This sequence encodes CASSENNQPQHF.

In its sample, this clonotype was seen many times. This chain connects TRBV5-1 to TRBJ2-1; D might be TRBD2 (7 bases). V gave up 2 bases and J gave up 8 bases, with 11 bases separating them. The length of the CDR3 is 13 residues. From germline, CDR1 is SGHRS and CDR2 YFSETQ. CDR3 sequence reads: CASSFRGGDEQFF. CDR3 DNA sequence: TGCGCCAGCAGCTTCAGGGGAGGGGATGAGCAGTTCTTC.

V usage is TRBV7-6 and J usage is TRBJ1-6; 9 nucleotides align to TRBD1. The CDR3 contains 14 residues. Germline CDR1 SGHVS, CDR2 FNYEAQ. Losses at the gene ends were 5 bases for V and 8 bases for J; bases not matched to a gene: 4. CDR3 protein: CASSARDRDSPLHF. The CDR3 DNA follows: TGTGCCAGCAGCGCCCGGGACAGGGATTCACCCCTCCACTTT.

With respect to this clonotype: This clone may be a read error of a much larger clone one base away. The chain couples TRBV6-1 to TRBJ1-1, with a weak D call TRBD1 (6 bases). Trimming removed 6 bases at V and 6 bases at J, with 14 bases between. This CDR3 has 13 residues. Germline assignment: CDR1 MNHNS and CDR2 SASEGT. The CDR3 is CASSRQDEAEAFF. CDR3 nucleotides: TGTGCCAGCAGCAGACAGGATGAGGCTGAAGCTTTCTTT.

In its sample, this clonotype was seen once. The chain carries TRBV7-2 and TRBJ2-7, with TRBD1 matching 10 bases. The CDR3 consists of 18 residues. Germline loops: CDR1 SGHTA, CDR2 FQGNSA. V lost 0 bases to trimming and J lost 4 bases; unmatched junction nucleotides: 12. The CDR3 sequence is CASSLAGQGKKIVYEQYF. The DNA of the CDR3 is TGTGCCAGCAGCTTAGCGGGACAGGGGAAGAAAATTGTATACGAGCAGTACTTC.

This clonotype has at least ten counts. This chain uses TRBV9 with TRBJ1-2; D might be TRBD1 (6 bases). V gave up 4 bases and J gave up 2 bases, with 15 bases separating them. The CDR3 contains 15 residues. Germline V gene data show CDR1 as SGDLS and CDR2 as YYNGEE. The CDR3 DNA reads as TGTGCCAGCAGCCCACGGGACACCCTCAACTATGGCTACACCTTC. Its protein is CASSPRDTLNYGYTF.

The rearrangement uses TRBV20-1 and TRBJ1-4; TRBD1 might be the D (5 bases). CDR1 is DFQATT, CDR2 SNEGSKA, per germline (reference sequence). V lost 0 bases, J lost 7 bases, and 12 bases lay in between. The CDR3 length is 14 residues. The DNA of the CDR3 is TGCAGTGCTAGAGATCTACAGGCGCCTGAAAAACTGTTTTTT. The encoded protein is CSARDLQAPEKLFF.

A word on this clonotype: A clone one base away is much larger, so this may be a read error. Here the CDR3 omits its conserved ending phenylalanine or tryptophan, so a read error is the likely source. The gene calls are TRBV12-3 or TRBV12-4 and TRBJ1-5; D uncertain. The length of the CDR3 is 11 residues. Trimming removed 4 bases at V and 11 bases at J, with 9 bases between. CDR3 sequence: CASSSQRTQHL. Here the CDR3 DNA reads TGTGCCAGCAGTTCCCAGAGGACCCAGCATCTT.

CDR3: CASSIDGNTEAFF. CDR3 DNA: TGTGCCAGTAGTATCGACGGGAACACTGAAGCTTTCTTT. The rearrangement links TRBV19 to TRBJ1-1; D ambiguous. Germline-derived CDR1 and CDR2 are LNHDA and SQIVND (reference sequence). V lost 3 bases and J lost 1, with 6 bases in between. There are 13 residues in the CDR3.

This clonotype has just a few counts. The gene calls are TRBV7-9 and TRBJ2-3; D is perhaps TRBD2 (6 bases). CDR3 length: 14 amino acids. Per germline, CDR1 SEHNR and CDR2 FQNEAQ (reference sequence). The V end was cut by 6 bases, the J end by 0 bases, with 10 bases between. CDR3: CASSPGTSTDTQYF. In DNA, the CDR3 is TGTGCCAGCAGTCCCGGGACTAGCACAGATACGCAGTATTTT.

This clonotype has at least ten counts. The chain has TRBV4-2 and TRBJ2-1; 7 bases fit TRBD1. The germline V gene has CDR1 LGHNA and CDR2 YNFKEQ. This CDR3 spans 15 amino acids. J gave up 7 bases and V 0 bases, and 6 bases lay outside the gene matches. For the CDR3, the DNA is TGTGCCAGCAGCCAAGATGGGGACAGAGCGAATGAGCAGTTCTTC. Residues: CASSQDGDRANEQFF.

The sample holds many counts of this clonotype. The chain joins TRBV6-1 to TRBJ1-1; D ambiguous. Looked up from germline, CDR1 is MNHNS and CDR2 is SASEGT. The CDR3 runs to 12 residues. Trimming cost V 8 bases and J 0 bases, with 7 bases left between them. CDR3 loop: CASFWVNTEAFF. The CDR3 DNA follows: TGTGCCAGCTTCTGGGTGAACACTGAAGCTTTCTTT.

This clonotype was seen many times. The chain has TRBV9 and TRBJ2-7, with 9 positions matching TRBD1. CDR1 SGDLS and CDR2 YYNGEE come from the germline V gene. The CDR3 runs to 16 residues. V lost 5 bases to trimming and J lost 1 base; unmatched junction nucleotides: 10. CDR3 loop: CASRATGTGLSYEQYV. The CDR3 bases are TGTGCCAGCAGGGCGACCGGGACAGGGTTGTCCTACGAGCAGTACGTC.